In its sample, the clone carrying this TCR beta chain was seen a few times. Its target is not known. One end of the junction does not line up with germline, which may come from a read error. Libraries were made from TCR beta cDNA, and they carried unique molecular identifiers. TCRdb itself ran the PCR reads through MiXCR, one entry per CDR3 protein. Here the sample spans about 760,000 distinct CDR3 sequences, approximately 30% being singletons. CDR1 and CDR2 from the germline V gene are SGHTA and FQGNSA. This CDR3 is built from 15 residues. The source of the sample is a study of post-analysis software for immune sequencing data. The study, taken as a whole, reports: Under F measure analysis, samples from one preparation batch co-clustered strongly. Elevated frequency relative to controls characterized four to six TRBV segments in patients, TRBV5-6, TRBV5-1 and TRBV20-1 among them.

The source material was blood. The chain is built from TRBV7-2 and TRBJ2-5; 9 bases map to TRBD2. This receptor was obtained from a girl aged 10-17 years with multiple sclerosis. The CDR3 reads CAGSPTSGWQETQYF. The CDR3, as DNA: TGTGCCGGCAGCCCCACTAGCGGGTGGCAAGAGACCCAGTACTTC.